This record covers a single T cell receptor beta chain. The sample contains more than one DNA sequence encoding this CDR3. This sample was included in a study of shared clonotypes between healthy human individuals. V dropped 6 bases and J dropped 1; count of bases not matched to a gene: 2. The CDR3 extends over 13 amino acids. Germline-derived CDR1 and CDR2 are KGHSH and LQKENI. Assay used: immunoSEQ multiplex PCR; TCRdb lists only in-frame clones, some missing. The data contain fewer than 400,000 clones, approximately 79% of them singletons. The TCR originated in a man aged 30-40 years in good health. The chain recombines TRBV18 with TRBJ1-1, with TRBD1 matching 7 bases. Sequencing was done on a sample of memory CD4+ T cells sorted from blood. The sample's subset: CD45RA-negative fraction. The CDR3 bases are TGTGCCAGCTCCGGGACAGCGAACACTGAAGCTTTCTTT. It translates to CASSGTANTEAFF.